This T cell receptor beta chain is drawn from a study of T cell responses to AZD1222 COVID-19 vaccine. Across the study: Combined were second doses at about 4 or about 12 weeks.

Produced via immunoSEQ multiplex PCR; TCRdb's table is partial and in-frame only. The data contain 130,000 or so clones, roughly 90% of them singletons. CDR1 and CDR2 (germline): SNHLY, FYNNEI. The length of the CDR3 is 14 residues. V lost 6 bases and J lost 8, with 17 bases in between. This clone was detected only a few times. The target antigen is unknown. Study-level results: The study reported that nearly half of spike-specific TCRs target unmutated variant regions. Females outnumbered males among donors, who were mostly white British; clonal diversity was possibly underestimated.

The sample in question was peripheral blood, obtained on day 0 of AZD1222 vaccination. The TCR was taken from an adult in good health. The gene calls are TRBV2 and TRBJ2-1; the D gene is possibly TRBD2 (6 bases). CDR3 residues: CASRRDSQGHEQFF. The CDR3 DNA follows: TGTGCCAGCAGGCGGGACTCACAAGGTCATGAGCAGTTCTTC.